This record covers a single T cell receptor beta chain. The antigen remains unidentified. TCRdb re-called the reads with MiXCR, one entry per CDR3 protein. The table includes about 320,000 distinct CDR3 sequences, over 7.5% detected once. These data come from a study of T cell repertoires in cytomegalovirus infection. About the study: CMV infection together with matching HLA type was indicated by public TCR beta signatures.

Study outcomes and limitations: Dominating the ex vivo response were TCR beta clonotypes that were CMV-specific and HLA-C-restricted. Summed frequency of shared TCR beta families picked out CMV carriers who also had the relevant HLA.

The V end was cut by 0 bases, the J end by 9 bases, with 15 bases between. This CDR3 spans 16 amino acids. Germline CDR1 reads MNHNY; CDR2 reads SVGAGI (reference sequence). The sequence derives from a human donor in good health (CMV status not recorded). Some clones in this sample may be carry-over from other donors' samples. This rearrangement joins TRBV6-6 to TRBJ1-6; D is undetermined. Sequencing was done on a sample of PBMCs. This CDR3 is CASSYSGDSWGSPLHF. Here the CDR3 DNA reads TGTGCCAGCAGTTACTCAGGCGACTCCTGGGGTTCACCCCTCCACTTT.